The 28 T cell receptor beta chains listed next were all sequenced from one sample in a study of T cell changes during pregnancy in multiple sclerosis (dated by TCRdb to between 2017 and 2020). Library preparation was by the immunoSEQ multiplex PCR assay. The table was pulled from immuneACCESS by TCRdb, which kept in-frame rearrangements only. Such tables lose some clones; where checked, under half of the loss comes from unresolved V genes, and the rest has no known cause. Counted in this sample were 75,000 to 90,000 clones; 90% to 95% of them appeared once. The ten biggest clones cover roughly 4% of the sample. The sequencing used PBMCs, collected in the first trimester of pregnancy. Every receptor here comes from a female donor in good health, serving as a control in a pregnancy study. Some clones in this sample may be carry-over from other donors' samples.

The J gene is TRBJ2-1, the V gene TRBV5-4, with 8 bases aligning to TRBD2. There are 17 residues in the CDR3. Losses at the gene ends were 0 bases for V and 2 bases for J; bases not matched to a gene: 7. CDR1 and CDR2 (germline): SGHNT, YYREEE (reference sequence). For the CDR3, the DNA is TGTGCCAGCAGCTTGGAGGTGTGGCGGGGGGCCTACAATGAGCAGTTCTTC. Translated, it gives CASSLEVWRGAYNEQFF.

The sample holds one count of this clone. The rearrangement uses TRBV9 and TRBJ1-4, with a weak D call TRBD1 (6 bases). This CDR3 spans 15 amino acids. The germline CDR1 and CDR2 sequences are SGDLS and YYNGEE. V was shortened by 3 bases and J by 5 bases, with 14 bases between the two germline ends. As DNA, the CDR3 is TGTGCCAGCAGCGCAACAGGGAAGGTGAATGAAAAACTGTTTTTT. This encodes CASSATGKVNEKLFF. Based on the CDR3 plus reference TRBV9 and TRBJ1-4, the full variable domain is DSGVTQTPKHLITATGQRVTLRCSPRSGDLSVYWYQQSLDQGLQFLIQYYNGEERAKGNILERFSAQQFPDLHSELNLSSLELGDSALYFCASSATGKVNEKLFFGSGTQLSVL.

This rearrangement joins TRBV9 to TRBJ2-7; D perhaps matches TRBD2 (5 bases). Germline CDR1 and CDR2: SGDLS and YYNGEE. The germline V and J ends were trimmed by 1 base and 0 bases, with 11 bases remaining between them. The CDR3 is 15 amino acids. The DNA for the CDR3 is TGTGCCAGCAGCGTATTTGCGGGTAGCTCCTACGAGCAGTACTTC. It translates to CASSVFAGSSYEQYF.

The CDR3 DNA follows: TGTGCCAGCAGCTTAGCGGCGGGCGACGTGGCCGCTGGGAATGAGCAGTTCTTC. Protein product: CASSLAAGDVAAGNEQFF. The chain is built from TRBV7-8 and TRBJ2-1; perhaps TRBD2 as D (5 bases). The V gene lost 0 bases and the J gene lost 7 bases, with 22 bases spanning the gap. The germline gives CDR1 SGHVS, CDR2 FQNEAQ. The CDR3 runs 18 residues.

The CDR3 DNA is TGTGCCAGCAGCTTAGATAGTCCGTATGGCTACACCTTC. Its protein product is CASSLDSPYGYTF. J is TRBJ1-2 and V is TRBV7-9; D is undetermined. The CDR3 loop spans 13 amino acids. With 1 base removed from V and 5 bases from J, the gap between germline ends came to 8 bases. Germline V CDR1 and CDR2: SEHNR, FQNEAQ (reference sequence). Complete variable domain (other parts from reference TRBV7-9 and TRBJ1-2): DTGVSQNPRHKITKRGQNVTFRCDPISEHNRLYWYRQTLGQGPEFLTYFQNEAQLEKSRLLSDRFSAERPKGSFSTLEIQRTEQGDSAMYLCASSLDSPYGYTFGSGTRLTVV.

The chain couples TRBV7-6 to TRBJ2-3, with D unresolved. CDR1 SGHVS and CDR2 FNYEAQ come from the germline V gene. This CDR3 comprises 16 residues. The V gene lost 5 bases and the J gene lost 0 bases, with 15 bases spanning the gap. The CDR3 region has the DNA TGTGCCAGCAGCCCGAACCCGACACAGAGCACAGATACGCAGTATTTT. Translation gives CASSPNPTQSTDTQYF. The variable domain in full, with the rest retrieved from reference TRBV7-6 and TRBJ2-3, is GAGVSQSPRYKVTKRGQDVALRCDPISGHVSLYWYRQALGQGPEFLTYFNYEAQQDKSGLPNDRFSAERPEGSISTLTIQRTEQRDSAMYRCASSPNPTQSTDTQYFGPGTRLTVL.

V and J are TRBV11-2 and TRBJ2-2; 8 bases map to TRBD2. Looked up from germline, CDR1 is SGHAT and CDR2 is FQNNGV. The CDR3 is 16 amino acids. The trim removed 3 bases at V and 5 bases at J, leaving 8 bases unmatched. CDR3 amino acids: CASSLGASGWTGELFF. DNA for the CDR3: TGTGCCAGCAGCTTGGGGGCTAGCGGGTGGACCGGGGAGCTGTTTTTT.

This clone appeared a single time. The CDR3 DNA reads TGTGCCATCAGGGCATCTGGACAGGGAGGTGGCGAGCAGTACTTC. It specifies CAIRASGQGGGEQYF. This sequence joins TRBV10-3 and TRBJ2-7, with TRBD1 matching 8 bases. The CDR3 spans 15 residues. V lost 6 bases to trimming and J lost 6 bases; unmatched junction nucleotides: 13. From germline, CDR1 is ENHRY and CDR2 SYGVKD.

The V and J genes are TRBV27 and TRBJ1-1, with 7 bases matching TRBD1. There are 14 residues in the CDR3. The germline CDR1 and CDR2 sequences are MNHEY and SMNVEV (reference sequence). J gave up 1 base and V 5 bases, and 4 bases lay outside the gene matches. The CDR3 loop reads CASSPGQRNTEAFF. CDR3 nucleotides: TGTGCCAGCAGTCCGGGACAGAGGAACACTGAAGCTTTCTTT.

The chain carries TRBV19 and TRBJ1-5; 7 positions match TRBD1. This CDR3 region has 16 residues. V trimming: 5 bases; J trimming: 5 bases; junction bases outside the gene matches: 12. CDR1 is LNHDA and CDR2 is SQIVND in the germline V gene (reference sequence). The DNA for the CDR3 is TGTGCCAGTAGTGCCGCCGGACAGGCCCCGCATCAGCCCCAGCATTTT. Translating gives CASSAAGQAPHQPQHF.

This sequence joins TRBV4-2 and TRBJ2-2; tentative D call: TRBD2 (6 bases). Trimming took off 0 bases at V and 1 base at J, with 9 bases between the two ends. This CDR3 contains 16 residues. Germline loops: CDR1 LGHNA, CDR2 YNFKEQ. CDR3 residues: CASSQDGSMNTGELFF. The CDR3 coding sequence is TGTGCCAGCAGCCAAGACGGGAGTATGAACACCGGGGAGCTGTTTTTT.

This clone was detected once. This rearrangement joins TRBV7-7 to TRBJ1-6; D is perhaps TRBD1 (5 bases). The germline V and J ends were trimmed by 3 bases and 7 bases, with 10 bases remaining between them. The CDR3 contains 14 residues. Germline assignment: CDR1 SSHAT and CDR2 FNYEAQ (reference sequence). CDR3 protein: CASSFAGLNSPLHF. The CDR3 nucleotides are TGTGCCAGCAGCTTCGCGGGACTCAATTCACCCCTCCACTTT.

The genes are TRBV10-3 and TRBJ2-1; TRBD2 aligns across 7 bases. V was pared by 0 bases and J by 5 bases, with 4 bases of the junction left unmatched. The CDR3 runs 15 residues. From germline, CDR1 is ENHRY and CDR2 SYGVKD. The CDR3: CAISESGGSHNEQFF. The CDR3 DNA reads TGTGCCATCAGTGAGTCCGGCGGGAGCCACAATGAGCAGTTCTTC.

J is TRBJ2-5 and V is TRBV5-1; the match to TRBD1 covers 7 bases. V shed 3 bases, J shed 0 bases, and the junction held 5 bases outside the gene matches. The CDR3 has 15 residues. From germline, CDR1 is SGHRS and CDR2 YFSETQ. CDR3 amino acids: CASSSGTANQETQYF. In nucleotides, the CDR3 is TGCGCCAGCAGCTCCGGGACAGCCAACCAAGAGACCCAGTACTTC.

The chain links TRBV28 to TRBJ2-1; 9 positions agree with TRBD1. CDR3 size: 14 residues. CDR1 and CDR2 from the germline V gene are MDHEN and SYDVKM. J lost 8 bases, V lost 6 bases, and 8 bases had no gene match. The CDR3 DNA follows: TGTGCCAGCAGAACAACAGGGGGCTCATATGAGCAGTTCTTC. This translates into CASRTTGGSYEQFF.

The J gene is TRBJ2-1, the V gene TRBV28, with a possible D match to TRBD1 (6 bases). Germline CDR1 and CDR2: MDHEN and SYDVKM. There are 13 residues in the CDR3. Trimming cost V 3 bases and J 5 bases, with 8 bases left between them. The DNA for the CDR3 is TGTGCCAGCAGTTTTTCAGGGGACAATGAGCAGTTCTTC. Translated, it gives CASSFSGDNEQFF.

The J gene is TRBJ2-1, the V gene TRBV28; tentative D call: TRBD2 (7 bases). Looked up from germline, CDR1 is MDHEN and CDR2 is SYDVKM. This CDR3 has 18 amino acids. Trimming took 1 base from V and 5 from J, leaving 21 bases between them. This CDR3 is CASSLSGGLGSIDNEQFF. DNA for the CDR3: TGTGCCAGCAGTTTATCCGGGGGGCTCGGATCGATAGACAATGAGCAGTTCTTC.

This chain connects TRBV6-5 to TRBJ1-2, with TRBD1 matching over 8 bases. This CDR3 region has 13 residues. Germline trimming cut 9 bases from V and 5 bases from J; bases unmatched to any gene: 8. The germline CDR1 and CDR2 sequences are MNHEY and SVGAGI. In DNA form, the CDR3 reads TGTGCCAGGGCTCAGGGGGCGAGGTATGGCTACACCTTC. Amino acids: CARAQGARYGYTF.

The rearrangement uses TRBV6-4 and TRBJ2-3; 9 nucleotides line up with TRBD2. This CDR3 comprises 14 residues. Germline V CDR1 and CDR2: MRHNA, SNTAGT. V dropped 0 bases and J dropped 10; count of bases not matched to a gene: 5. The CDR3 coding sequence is TGTGCCAGCAGTGACTCTGGCGGGAGGGAACCGCAGTATTTT. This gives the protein CASSDSGGREPQYF.

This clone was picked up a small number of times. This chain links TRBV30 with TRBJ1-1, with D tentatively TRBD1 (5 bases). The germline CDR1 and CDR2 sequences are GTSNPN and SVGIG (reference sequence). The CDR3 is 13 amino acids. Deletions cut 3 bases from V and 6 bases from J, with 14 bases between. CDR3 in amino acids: CAWSPGGKAEAFF. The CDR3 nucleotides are TGTGCCTGGAGCCCCGGGGGTAAGGCTGAAGCTTTCTTT.

The CDR3 sequence is CASSETRQGSYEQYF. In nucleotides, the CDR3 is TGTGCCAGCAGTGAAACACGACAGGGGTCCTACGAGCAGTACTTC. J is TRBJ2-7 and V is TRBV2, with 8 bases aligning to TRBD1. This CDR3 is 15 amino acids long. V shed 2 bases, J shed 1 base, and the junction held 4 bases outside the gene matches. Germline V lookup: CDR1 SNHLY, CDR2 FYNNEI.

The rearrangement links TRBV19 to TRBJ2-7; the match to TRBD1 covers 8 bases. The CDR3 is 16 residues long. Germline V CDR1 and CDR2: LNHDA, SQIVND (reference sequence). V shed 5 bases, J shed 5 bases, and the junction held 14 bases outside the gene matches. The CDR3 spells CASSSRGRQGADEQYF. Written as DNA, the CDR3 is TGTGCCAGTAGTTCAAGGGGTAGGCAGGGGGCCGACGAGCAGTACTTC.

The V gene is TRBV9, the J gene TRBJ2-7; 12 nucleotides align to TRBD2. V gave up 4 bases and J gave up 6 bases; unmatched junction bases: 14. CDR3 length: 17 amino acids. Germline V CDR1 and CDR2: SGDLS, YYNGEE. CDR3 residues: CASSPPRASGGDLEQYF. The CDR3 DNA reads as TGTGCCAGCAGCCCTCCAAGGGCTAGCGGGGGGGATCTCGAGCAGTACTTC.

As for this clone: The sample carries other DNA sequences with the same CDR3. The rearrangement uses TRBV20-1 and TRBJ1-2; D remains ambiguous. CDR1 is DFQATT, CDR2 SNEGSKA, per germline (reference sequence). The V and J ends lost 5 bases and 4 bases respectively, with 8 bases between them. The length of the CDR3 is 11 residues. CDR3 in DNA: TGCAGTGCTCGACAAGTCTATGGCTACACCTTC. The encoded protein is CSARQVYGYTF.

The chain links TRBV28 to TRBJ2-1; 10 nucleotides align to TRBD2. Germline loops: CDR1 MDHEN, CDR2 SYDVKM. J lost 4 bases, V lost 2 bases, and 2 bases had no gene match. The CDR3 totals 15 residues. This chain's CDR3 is CASSLGTSAYNEQFF. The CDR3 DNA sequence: TGTGCCAGCAGTTTAGGGACTAGCGCTTACAATGAGCAGTTCTTC.

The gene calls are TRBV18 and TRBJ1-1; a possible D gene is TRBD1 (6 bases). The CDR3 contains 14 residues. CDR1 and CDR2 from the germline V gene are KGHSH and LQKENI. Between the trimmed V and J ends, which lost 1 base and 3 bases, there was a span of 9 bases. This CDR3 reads CASSPLGAYTEAFF. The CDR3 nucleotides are TGTGCCAGCTCACCACTGGGGGCGTACACTGAAGCTTTCTTT.

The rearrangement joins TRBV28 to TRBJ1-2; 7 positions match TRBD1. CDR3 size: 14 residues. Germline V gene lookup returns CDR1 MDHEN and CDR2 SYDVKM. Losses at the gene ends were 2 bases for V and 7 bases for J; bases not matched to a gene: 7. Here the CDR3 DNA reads TGTGCCAGCAGTTTAGGTAGGGGGCTCGGTGGCTACACCTTC. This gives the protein CASSLGRGLGGYTF.

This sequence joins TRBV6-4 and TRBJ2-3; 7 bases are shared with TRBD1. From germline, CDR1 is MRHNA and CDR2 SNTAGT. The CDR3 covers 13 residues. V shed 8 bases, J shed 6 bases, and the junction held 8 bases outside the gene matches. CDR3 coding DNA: TGTGCCAGCCCCACCGACAGGGCGGATACGCAGTATTTT. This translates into CASPTDRADTQYF.